This entry is about one T cell receptor (beta chain). Its cognate antigen is unknown. Per the original data handling: Quality scores were absent from the junction-only immunoSEQ sequences, so filtering differed. The table came from immunoSEQ multiplex PCR; TCRdb's copy has only in-frame clones and leaves some out. For V, J and clone size, that table is used; D and trimming come from the DNA. This sample yields approximately 600,000 clones, of which about 95% are seen a single time; approximately 0.12% belongs to the top ten. Terminally differentiated effector memory CD45RA+ cells were left out of the naive CD8 fraction, which was CD45RO-negative and positively selected for CCR7. The data were obtained in a study of shared clonotypes between healthy human individuals. Study-level results: For sorted subsets, rarefaction showed incomplete sequencing despite large depth. Naive subsets generally had larger estimated richness than memory subsets.

CDR1 and CDR2 (germline): MDHEN, SYDVKM. The CDR3 runs to 15 residues. With 2 bases removed from V and 9 bases from J, the gap between germline ends came to 14 bases. Sequenced: naive CD8+ T cells sorted from blood. The chain uses TRBV28 and TRBJ1-6; D gene unclear. The source is a woman under 40 in good health. For the CDR3, the DNA is TGTGCCAGCAGTTTAGACGGCAGCGTCGTTTCACCCCTCCACTTT. It translates to CASSLDGSVVSPLHF.